This TCR beta chain was recorded in a study of early stage breast cancer tumors (TCRdb year 2017). Some background on the complete study: Of the 16 invasive breast tumors, more than 9 were found to be estrogen receptor-positive, progesterone receptor-positive and HER2-negative. Across all samples, 2,700,000 or so templates representing approximately 1 million unique clonotypes were detected. Of the approximately twelve ER+/PR+/HER2- tumors, eight were classified as invasive ductal carcinomas and four as invasive lobular carcinomas. On average, each sample had roughly 9.5-fold read coverage. Paper-wide results and their limitations: Compared with adjacent normal breast tissue, tumors had roughly 2.5-fold higher T cell density and higher clonality. Repertoires from blood and normal breast were more alike than repertoires from blood and tumor, and in about 85% of the 16 patients, comparing each tissue with blood separated tumor from normal. Sequencing bulk genomic DNA from unsorted cells could not capture chain pairing or functional markers like CD4, CD8 and FOXP3. Enriched TCRB sequences shared across patients were mostly commonly generated sequences, unlikely to play an important role in the tumor microenvironment. Analysis by tumor subtype was prevented by the small cohort size.

V is cut by 3 bases and J by 3 bases, and the space between the germline ends is 13 bases. Based on the germline V gene (reference sequence), the CDR1 and CDR2 sequences are GTSNPN and SVGIG. From cysteine to phenylalanine, the CDR3 is 14 amino acids long. Only the CDR3 region is kept as DNA, spanning 42 bases read in frame from base 1. Dicing about 18-50 mg of tumor tissue typically gave a DNA yield of more than 3 ug. The study profiled bulk TCR beta-chain repertoires in matched peripheral blood, tumor and adjacent normal breast tissue taken from more than 15 patients with early-stage breast cancer. Once resection was done, tumor tissue identified by eye was cut out and put into prechilled RNAlater. Tumor tissue (about 18-55 mg) was diced and homogenized in RLTplus buffer with beta-mercaptoethanol and antifoaming agent using a TissueLyser II. The Qiagen AllPrep DNA/RNA Mini kit was used to extract genomic DNA.

Every sample was amplified as two independent genomic DNA replicates, using approximately 550 ng for blood and roughly 1.6 ug for tumor or normal breast. TCRB sequencing of genomic DNA was carried out with the ImmunoSeq Intro kit according to the manufacturer's instructions. Multiplex PCR ran 25 to 40 cycles with proprietary primers and spike-in control sequences for absolute quantification. Single-end 150-bp reads were used to sequence an 87-bp fragment covering the CDR3 and the flanking V and J genes. Seven samples, each with two replicates, were multiplexed per lane of an Illumina MiSeq using version 3.0 chemistry. Regarding the original processing steps: The vendor's proprietary pipeline processed the raw data and merged both replicates into a single result for each sample. Clonotypes were defined as productive rearrangements sharing the V-gene family, CDR3 amino acid sequence and J-gene segment. Clonality was calculated as 1 minus the normalized Shannon entropy (Pielou evenness) of TCRB abundances. T cell density was estimated by dividing total templates by the number of input cells inferred from the DNA input amount. Recon, run with its default parameters, was used to estimate overall repertoire diversity and clonality. Clonotypes with over 0.1% abundance in tumor and at least 32-fold higher abundance in tumor than in normal breast were defined as tumor-enriched. The clones in this table, taken by TCRdb from immuneACCESS, are in-frame only. Not every clone is retained; where verified, under half of the shortfall comes from an unresolved V gene, and the cause of the rest is unknown. V, J and clone size derive from that table, while D and trimming were established from the DNA sequence. The sample table holds 20,000 to 25,000 clones, of which roughly 67% were seen once. The ten largest clones take up 9.5% to 10% of the sample.

On this clone: Its antigen is currently not known. No quality values exist for individual bases; no much larger clone is one base distant.

The sequenced material came from breast tumor tissue. The sequence is built from TRBV30 and TRBJ2-3; perhaps TRBD2 is the D gene, with 7 bases matching. The receptor was isolated from a person in their sixties or seventies with breast cancer. The CDR3 has the sequence CAWRVAGATDTQYF. The bases read TGTGCCTGGAGGGTGGCGGGGGCAACAGATACGCAGTATTTT.